This T cell receptor beta chain was sequenced in a study of beta chain features in type 1 diabetes. Study-wide context: Sorted cells, about 98,000,000 in number, were examined across all samples. Study-wide points: When Type 1 diabetes patients were examined, their TCRB CDR3s proved moderately but significantly shorter in all four CD4+ subsets. Whether HLA type affects TCRB rearrangement stayed undetermined in the present work. At VDJ recombination sites, type 1 diabetes patients had fewer insertions and more deleted nucleotides.

This CDR3 is built from 16 residues. Germline V gives CDR1 GTSNPN, CDR2 SVGIG (reference sequence). The J segment lost 3 bases and the V segment lost 0 bases, leaving 6 bases of the junction unmatched. The study reverse transcribed the entire isolated RNA, so it sequenced expressed TCRB transcripts. Clones were read by immunoSEQ multiplex PCR, and TCRdb kept only the in-frame ones, dropping some. The top ten clones hold about 0.019% of a sample with around 250,000 clones, about 15% of them seen once. This clone has more than one count but fewer than ten. Its target is unknown. The same CDR3 arises from other DNA sequences in this sample as well.

This clonotype was obtained from a young man with type 1 diabetes. The V and J genes are TRBV30 and TRBJ2-1; 9 bases agree with TRBD2. The sequenced sample consisted of naive CD4+ T cells from blood. The CDR3 bases are TGTGCCTGGAGTGTCCCGGGACTAGCTCTCTACAATGAGCAGTTCTTC. This sequence encodes CAWSVPGLALYNEQFF.